This T cell receptor beta chain emerged from a study of CD8+ T cells in alopecia areata. From germline, CDR1 is SGHTA and CDR2 FQGNSA. The V gene lost 7 bases and the J gene lost 0 bases, with 18 bases spanning the gap. The CDR3 has 16 residues. cDNA serving as the sequencing template came from extracted, reverse transcribed RNA. Profiling relied on immunoSEQ multiplex PCR, and the TCRdb table lists in-frame clones only, not all of them. This table holds 190,000 or so clones, about three fifths found once. Study observations and caveats: Scalp and blood retained many expanded lesional clones during tofacitinib. Treatment with tofacitinib significantly lowered scalp clonality and reduced expanded CD8+ clones among the top 100.

As for this clone: Its specificity is not known.

Specified treatment: oral pan-JAK inhibitor, 5-10 mg twice daily. The study team obtained lesional scalp punch biopsies and peripheral blood from alopecia areata patients. The sample consisted of CD4+ T cells sorted from blood, taken at week 24, from a patient treated with tofacitinib. This TCR was recovered from a human donor with alopecia areata. The chain combines TRBV7-2 with TRBJ1-2, with a tentative D call TRBD1 (5 bases). The CDR3 coding sequence is TGTGCCAGCATTAAACAACGGGACCCAGCTAACTATGGCTACACCTTC. Its translation: CASIKQRDPANYGYTF.